The subject of this entry is one TCR beta chain. This entry belongs to a study of blood T cell repertoires in COVID-19. Across the whole study: Some COVID-19 samples were acute and others convalescent; all came from the United States, Italy and Spain. Sources were T cells, B-cell-depleted T cells, or PBMCs; the material itself was cDNA or gDNA.

The data were produced by immunoSEQ multiplex PCR, yet TCRdb's version contains in-frame clones alone and is incomplete. The sample shows over 60,000 clones, around nine tenths of them seen only once. This CDR3 region has 17 residues. Per germline, CDR1 MGHRA and CDR2 YSYEKL. V lost 0 bases to trimming and J lost 7 bases, with 18 bases between them. The chain carries TRBV4-1 and TRBJ1-4, with D perhaps matching TRBD1 (5 bases). Sequences were obtained from peripheral blood. The TCR was taken from a man between 65 and 85 years old with active or convalescent COVID-19. DNA for the CDR3: TGCGCCAGCAGCCAAGAAAGTCTGGGGACTGGAGGTGAAAAACTGTTTTTT. This sequence encodes CASSQESLGTGGEKLFF.